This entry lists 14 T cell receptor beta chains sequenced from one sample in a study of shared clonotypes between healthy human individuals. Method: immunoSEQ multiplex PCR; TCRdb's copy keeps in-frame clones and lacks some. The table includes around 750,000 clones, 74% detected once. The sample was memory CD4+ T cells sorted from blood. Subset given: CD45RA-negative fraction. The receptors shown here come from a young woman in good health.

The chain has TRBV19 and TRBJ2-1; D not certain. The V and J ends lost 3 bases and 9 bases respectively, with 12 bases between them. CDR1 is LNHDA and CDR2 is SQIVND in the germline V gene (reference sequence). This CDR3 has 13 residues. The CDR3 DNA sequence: TGTGCCAGTAGTATGTCCATTTTTGGTGAGCAGTTCTTC. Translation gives CASSMSIFGEQFF.

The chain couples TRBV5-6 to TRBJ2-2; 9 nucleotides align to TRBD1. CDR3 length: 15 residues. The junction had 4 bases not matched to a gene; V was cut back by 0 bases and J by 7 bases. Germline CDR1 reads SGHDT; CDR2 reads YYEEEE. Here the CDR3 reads CASSLDRGLGGELFF. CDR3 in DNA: TGTGCCAGCAGCTTGGACAGGGGGCTTGGCGGGGAGCTGTTTTTT.

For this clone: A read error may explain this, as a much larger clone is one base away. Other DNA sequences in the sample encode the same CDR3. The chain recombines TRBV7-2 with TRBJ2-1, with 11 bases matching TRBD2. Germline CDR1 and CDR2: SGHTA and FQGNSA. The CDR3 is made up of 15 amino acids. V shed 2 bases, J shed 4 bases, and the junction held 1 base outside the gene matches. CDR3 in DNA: TGTGCCAGCAGCTTATTAGCGGGAGGGTACAATGAGCAGTTCTTC. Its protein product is CASSLLAGGYNEQFF.

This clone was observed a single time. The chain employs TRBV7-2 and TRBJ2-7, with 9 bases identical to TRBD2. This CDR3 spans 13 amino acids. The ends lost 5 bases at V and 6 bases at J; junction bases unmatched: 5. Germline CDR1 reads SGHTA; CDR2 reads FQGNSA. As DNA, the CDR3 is TGTGCCAGCAGCCCCCGGACTAGCGCCGAGCAGTACTTC. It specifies CASSPRTSAEQYF.

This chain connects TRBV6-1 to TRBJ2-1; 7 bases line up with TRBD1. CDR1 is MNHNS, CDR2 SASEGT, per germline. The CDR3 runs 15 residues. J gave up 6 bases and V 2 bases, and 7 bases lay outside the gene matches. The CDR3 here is CASSEPGTVSNEQFF. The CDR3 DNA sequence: TGTGCCAGCAGTGAACCCGGGACAGTCAGCAATGAGCAGTTCTTC.

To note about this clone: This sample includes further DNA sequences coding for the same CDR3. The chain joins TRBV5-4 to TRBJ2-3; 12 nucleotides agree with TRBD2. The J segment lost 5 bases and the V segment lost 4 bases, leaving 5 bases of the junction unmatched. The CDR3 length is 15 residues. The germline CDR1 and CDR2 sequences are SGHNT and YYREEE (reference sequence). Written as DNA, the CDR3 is TGTGCCAGCAGCCTCCGACTAGCGGGGGAAGATACGCAGTATTTT. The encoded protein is CASSLRLAGEDTQYF.

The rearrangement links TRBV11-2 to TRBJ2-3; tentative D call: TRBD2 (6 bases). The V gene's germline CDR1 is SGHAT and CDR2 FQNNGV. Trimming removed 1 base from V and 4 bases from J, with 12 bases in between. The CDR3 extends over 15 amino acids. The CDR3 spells CASSLGGGRPDTQYF. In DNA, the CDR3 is TGTGCCAGCAGCTTAGGGGGAGGAAGGCCAGATACGCAGTATTTT.

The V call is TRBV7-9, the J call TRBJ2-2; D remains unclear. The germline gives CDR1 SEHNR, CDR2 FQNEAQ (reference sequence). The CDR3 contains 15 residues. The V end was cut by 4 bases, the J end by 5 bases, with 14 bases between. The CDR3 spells CASSSSTYSTGELFF. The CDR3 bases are TGTGCCAGCAGCTCTTCGACATATTCGACCGGGGAGCTGTTTTTT. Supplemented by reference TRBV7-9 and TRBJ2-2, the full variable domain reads DTGVSQNPRHKITKRGQNVTFRCDPISEHNRLYWYRQTLGQGPEFLTYFQNEAQLEKSRLLSDRFSAERPKGSFSTLEIQRTEQGDSAMYLCASSSSTYSTGELFFGEGSRLTVL.

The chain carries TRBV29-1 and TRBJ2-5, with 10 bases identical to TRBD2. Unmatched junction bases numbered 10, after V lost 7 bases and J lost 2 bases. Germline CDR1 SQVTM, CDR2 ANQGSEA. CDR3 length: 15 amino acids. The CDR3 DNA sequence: TGCAGCGCCCAAGGGACTAGCGAATTACAAGAGACCCAGTACTTC. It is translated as CSAQGTSELQETQYF.

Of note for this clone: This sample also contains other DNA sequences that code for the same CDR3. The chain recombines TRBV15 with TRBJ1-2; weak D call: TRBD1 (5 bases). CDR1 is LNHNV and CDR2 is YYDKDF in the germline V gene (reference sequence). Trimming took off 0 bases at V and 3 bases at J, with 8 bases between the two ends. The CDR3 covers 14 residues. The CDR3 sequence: CATSRDRGDYGYTF. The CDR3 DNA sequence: TGTGCCACCAGCAGAGATAGGGGTGACTATGGCTACACCTTC.

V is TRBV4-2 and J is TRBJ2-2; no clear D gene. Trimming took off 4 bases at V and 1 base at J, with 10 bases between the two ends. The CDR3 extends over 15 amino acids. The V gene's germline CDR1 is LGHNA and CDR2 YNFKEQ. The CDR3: CASSLGSGNTGELFF. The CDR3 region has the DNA TGTGCCAGCAGCCTGGGTTCTGGGAACACCGGGGAGCTGTTTTTT.

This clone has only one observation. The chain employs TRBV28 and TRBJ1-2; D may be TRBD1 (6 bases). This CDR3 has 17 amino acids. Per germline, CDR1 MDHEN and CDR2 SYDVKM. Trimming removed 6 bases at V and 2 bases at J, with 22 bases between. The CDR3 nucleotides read TGTGCCAGCAGAACCTCATCCCACTCGACAGGCAACTATGGCTACACCTTC. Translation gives CASRTSSHSTGNYGYTF.

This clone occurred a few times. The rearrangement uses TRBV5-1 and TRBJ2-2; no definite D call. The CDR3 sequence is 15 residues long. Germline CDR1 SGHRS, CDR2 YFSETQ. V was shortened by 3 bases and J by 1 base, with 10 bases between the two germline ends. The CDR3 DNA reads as TGCGCCAGCAGCTCTGACGGGCAGAACACCGGGGAGCTGTTTTTT. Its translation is CASSSDGQNTGELFF.

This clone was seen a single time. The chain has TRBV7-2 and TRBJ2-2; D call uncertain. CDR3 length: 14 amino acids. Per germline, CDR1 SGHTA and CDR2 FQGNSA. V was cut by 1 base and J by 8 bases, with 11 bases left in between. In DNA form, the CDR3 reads TGTGCCAGCAGCTTAGGGATAACTTCGGGGGAGCTGTTTTTT. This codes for CASSLGITSGELFF.